The rows below give T cell receptor beta chains drawn from one sample of a study of blood T cell repertoires in COVID-19. TCRdb's copy holds only in-frame clones and misses some; the assay was immunoSEQ multiplex PCR. The profile shows under 200,000 clones, about 82% of them singletons. The sample was PBMCs or T cells enriched from blood (not recorded which). The origin of the receptors is a middle-aged man with acute COVID-19. Both conserved end residues are part of each CDR3. D genes are given only for firm matches.

v_call: TRBV7-3; d_call: NA; j_call: TRBJ1-1; cdr3_aa: CASSPSGTQHTEAFF
v_call: TRBV5-4; d_call: NA; j_call: TRBJ2-3; cdr3_aa: CASSLMQGPDTQYF
v_call: TRBV25-1; d_call: TRBD1; j_call: TRBJ1-2; cdr3_aa: CASSQDDRDGYTF
v_call: TRBV11-1; d_call: NA; j_call: TRBJ2-1; cdr3_aa: CASSRGQYNEQFF
v_call: TRBV2; d_call: NA; j_call: TRBJ1-6; cdr3_aa: CASTPGLRNSPLHF
v_call: TRBV27; d_call: NA; j_call: TRBJ1-4; cdr3_aa: CASSAGQRNEKLFF
v_call: TRBV3-1/TRBV3-2; d_call: NA; j_call: TRBJ2-5; cdr3_aa: CASSLRGAQLFSSQETQYF
v_call: TRBV19; d_call: NA; j_call: TRBJ2-1; cdr3_aa: CASSTNRLTPGEDGQFF
v_call: TRBV20-1; d_call: TRBD2; j_call: TRBJ2-5; cdr3_aa: CSASVAGGRETQYF
v_call: TRBV5-1; d_call: NA; j_call: TRBJ1-5; cdr3_aa: CASSLEGGNQPQHF
v_call: TRBV11-3; d_call: TRBD1; j_call: TRBJ2-2; cdr3_aa: CASRDRGHVGELFF
v_call: TRBV3-1/TRBV3-2; d_call: NA; j_call: TRBJ2-7; cdr3_aa: CASSQWGRGDEQYF
v_call: TRBV7-2; d_call: TRBD1; j_call: TRBJ2-5; cdr3_aa: CASSLVGTGGLETQYF
v_call: TRBV7-9; d_call: NA; j_call: TRBJ1-5; cdr3_aa: CASSSSRGPQHF
v_call: TRBV19; d_call: NA; j_call: TRBJ1-1; cdr3_aa: CASSIQIHDTEAFF
v_call: TRBV4-3; d_call: NA; j_call: TRBJ2-7; cdr3_aa: CASSQGSFYEQYF
v_call: TRBV5-1; d_call: TRBD1; j_call: TRBJ2-5; cdr3_aa: CASSSTGEETQYF
v_call: TRBV7-9; d_call: NA; j_call: TRBJ2-7; cdr3_aa: CASSLWGGDISYEQYF
v_call: TRBV7-2; d_call: NA; j_call: TRBJ2-1; cdr3_aa: CASSFLGGTYNEQFF
v_call: TRBV19; d_call: TRBD1; j_call: TRBJ2-7; cdr3_aa: CASSTTGTDFYEQYF
v_call: TRBV11-2; d_call: NA; j_call: TRBJ2-1; cdr3_aa: CASSLFGGGHNEQFF
v_call: TRBV6-5; d_call: TRBD2; j_call: TRBJ2-5; cdr3_aa: CASSYSGREEETQYF
v_call: TRBV19; d_call: TRBD2; j_call: TRBJ2-7; cdr3_aa: CASSIGLAGGYGYEQYF
v_call: TRBV18; d_call: NA; j_call: TRBJ1-2; cdr3_aa: CASSPRQSFGYGYTF
v_call: TRBV6-2/TRBV6-3; d_call: TRBD2; j_call: TRBJ2-7; cdr3_aa: CASSAGGLAGAYYEQYF
v_call: TRBV5-4; d_call: TRBD1; j_call: TRBJ2-3; cdr3_aa: CASSLGGQGDSADTQYF
v_call: TRBV5-6; d_call: TRBD1; j_call: TRBJ1-3; cdr3_aa: CASSYDRAGNTIYF
v_call: TRBV7-2; d_call: NA; j_call: TRBJ1-1; cdr3_aa: CASSLFGVSGNRAFF
v_call: TRBV18; d_call: TRBD2; j_call: TRBJ2-1; cdr3_aa: CASSPARQRDSNEQFF
v_call: TRBV6-6; d_call: TRBD1; j_call: TRBJ2-1; cdr3_aa: CASSRRTGDYNEQFF